These 9 T cell receptor beta chains came from one sample sequenced in a study of STAT3 mutations in large granular lymphocyte leukemia. Overall study findings and caveats: Every T-cell large granular lymphocyte leukemia patient had at least one immunodominant TCR beta clonotype.

Profiled with immunoSEQ multiplex PCR; TCRdb holds only in-frame clones, not every one. Of almost 25,000 clones detected, over 90% appear once; the ten largest clones hold about 6.5%. No antigen is known for these receptors. The sample comprised peripheral blood mononuclear cells. The receptors here all came from a middle-aged man with T-cell large granular lymphocyte leukemia. Some clones in this sample may be carry-over from other donors' samples.

This chain uses TRBV7-2 with TRBJ2-5, with 9 bases matching TRBD2. With V trimmed by 3 bases and J by 4 bases, 6 bases remained unmatched. Germline V gene lookup returns CDR1 SGHTA and CDR2 FQGNSA. The CDR3 has 15 amino acids. The DNA of the CDR3 is TGTGCCAGCAGCTTTAGGGCGGGGGGGCGAGAGACCCAGTACTTC. Encoded protein: CASSFRAGGRETQYF.

V is TRBV2 and J is TRBJ1-2; D is undetermined. Germline CDR1 and CDR2: SNHLY and FYNNEI. Deletions cut 9 bases from V and 3 bases from J, with 20 bases between. The CDR3 has 15 residues. The CDR3 DNA is TGTGCCAGTTCCGACGGTCCGACGGTCGACTATGGCTACACCTTC. As protein: CASSDGPTVDYGYTF. The complete variable domain, with remaining parts taken from reference TRBV2 and TRBJ1-2, reads EPEVTQTPSHQVTQMGQEVILRCVPISNHLYFYWYRQILGQKVEFLVSFYNNEISEKSEIFDDQFSVERPDGSNFTLKIRSTKLEDSAMYFCASSDGPTVDYGYTFGSGTRLTVV.

The V gene is TRBV13, the J gene TRBJ2-7; TRBD1 aligns across 7 bases. With 3 bases clipped from V and 7 bases from J, the junction kept 12 bases outside the gene matches. This CDR3 spans 15 amino acids. Per germline, CDR1 PRHDT and CDR2 FYEKMQ (reference sequence). Written as DNA, the CDR3 is TGTGCCAGCAGCTTGAACTATCGACAGGGCCAGGAGCAGTACTTC. As protein: CASSLNYRQGQEQYF. Full variable domain (remainder filled in from reference TRBV13 and TRBJ2-7): AAGVIQSPRHLIKEKRETATLKCYPIPRHDTVYWYQQGPGQDPQFLISFYEKMQSDKGSIPDRFSAQQFSDYHSELNMSSLELGDSALYFCASSLNYRQGQEQYFGPGTRLTVT.

This sequence joins TRBV5-6 and TRBJ1-2; the D is unclear. The V gene lost 0 bases and the J gene lost 1 base, with 10 bases spanning the gap. This CDR3 has 15 residues. Per germline, CDR1 SGHDT and CDR2 YYEEEE. CDR3 sequence (DNA): TGTGCCAGCAGCTTGGGGGCAGGTTTTAACTATGGCTACACCTTC. Translated: CASSLGAGFNYGYTF.

The rearrangement links TRBV9 to TRBJ1-6; D gene uncertain. From germline, CDR1 is SGDLS and CDR2 YYNGEE. CDR3 length: 15 amino acids. The germline V and J ends were trimmed by 4 bases and 4 bases, with 12 bases remaining between them. CDR3 protein: CASSPRGGYNSPLHF. In DNA form, the CDR3 reads TGTGCCAGCAGCCCCCGGGGAGGGTATAATTCACCCCTCCACTTT.

The chain is built from TRBV5-4 and TRBJ1-1, with D perhaps matching TRBD1 (5 bases). Germline CDR1 is SGHNT and CDR2 is YYREEE (reference sequence). The V end lost 4 bases, the J end lost 2 bases, and 15 bases lay between the germline ends. This CDR3 spans 15 amino acids. The CDR3 DNA follows: TGTGCCAGCAGCCCCCGGGGGGAGATTAACACTGAAGCTTTCTTT. Protein: CASSPRGEINTEAFF.

The V and J genes are TRBV19 and TRBJ1-1; D is perhaps TRBD1 (6 bases). The length of the CDR3 is 13 residues. Germline V CDR1 and CDR2: LNHDA, SQIVND (reference sequence). Between the trimmed V and J ends, which lost 7 bases and 5 bases, there was a span of 14 bases. The CDR3 spells CASTPRGATEAFF. The CDR3 DNA reads TGTGCCAGTACCCCCCGGGGGGCGACTGAAGCTTTCTTT.

This clone came up once. This rearrangement joins TRBV30 to TRBJ2-3; D is uncertain. Germline V gene lookup returns CDR1 GTSNPN and CDR2 SVGIG (reference sequence). CDR3 length: 12 residues. Between the trimmed V and J ends, which lost 2 bases and 4 bases, there was a span of 7 bases. The CDR3 region has the DNA TGTGCCTGGAGTCGCCCCGCAGATACGCAGTATTTT. Amino acids: CAWSRPADTQYF.

The chain carries TRBV5-5 and TRBJ2-5; a weak D match, TRBD1 (5 bases). Trimming removed 0 bases from V and 1 base from J, with 7 bases in between. Germline CDR1 and CDR2: SGHKS and YYEKEE (reference sequence). The CDR3 is 14 amino acids. CDR3 region: CASSLEGIQETQYF. DNA of the CDR3: TGTGCCAGCAGCTTGGAGGGGATCCAAGAGACCCAGTACTTC.